Listed below are T cell receptor beta chains from one sample, sequenced in a study of cytomegalovirus exposure and HLA in healthy donors. Generated by immunoSEQ multiplex PCR, the TCRdb table keeps only in-frame clones and is missing some. The data show some 140,000 clones, approximately 69% seen once. The sequenced material came from PBMCs. The receptors derive from a man under 40 in good health and CMV-seronegative. CDR3s include the opening cysteine and the closing phenylalanine or tryptophan. A D gene is named only where the DNA matches it firmly. For some rows the clone size is stated as once, few or many, or as a class when expanded; others skip it.

V	J	size	D	CDR3	DNA
TRBV7-2	TRBJ2-2	.	TRBD1	CASSPRQGWVTGELFF	TGTGCCAGCAGCCCCCGACAGGGATGGGTCACCGGGGAGCTGTTTTTT
TRBV4-3	TRBJ2-1	.	TRBD1	CASSQDRDRGQFF	TGCGCCAGCAGCCAAGATCGGGACAGGGGACAGTTCTTC
TRBV29-1	TRBJ2-7	.	.	CSVRTDSYEQYF	TGCAGCGTCCGGACAGACTCCTACGAGCAGTACTTC
TRBV19	TRBJ1-5	few	TRBD1	CASSSGQGPFPQPQHF	TGTGCCAGTAGTAGTGGACAGGGCCCCTTCCCTCAGCCCCAGCATTTT
TRBV6-5	TRBJ1-2	.	TRBD1	CASSLQGDGYTF	TGTGCCAGCAGTTTACAGGGGGATGGCTACACCTTC
TRBV10-3	TRBJ2-1	.	.	CAISESGNEQFF	TGTGCCATCAGTGAGTCCGGCAATGAGCAGTTCTTC
TRBV5-6	TRBJ1-5	.	.	CASSLGGYSNQPQHF	TGTGCCAGCAGCTTGGGCGGGTATAGCAATCAGCCCCAGCATTTT
TRBV2	TRBJ2-3	.	TRBD2	CASSEGIAGPSPDTQYF	TGTGCCAGCAGTGAAGGAATAGCGGGGCCCTCACCCGATACGCAGTATTTT
TRBV6-5	TRBJ2-1	.	TRBD2	CASSYGLAGVPFFF	TGTGCCAGCAGTTATGGACTAGCGGGGGTCCCTTTCTTCTTC
TRBV18	TRBJ2-3	.	TRBD2	CASSPRLSSGTVNTQYF	TGTGCCAGCTCACCCCGACTCTCCAGCGGGACTGTAAATACGCAGTATTTT
TRBV14	TRBJ1-2	.	.	CASSQDARNYGYPF	TGTGCCAGCAGCCAAGATGCGCGGAACTATGGCTACCCCTTC
TRBV10-1	TRBJ2-3	.	TRBD2	CASSELGTSNHTQYF	TGCGCCAGCAGTGAGCTGGGGACTAGCAATCATACGCAGTATTTT
TRBV7-9	TRBJ1-4	.	TRBD1	CASSVDRGREKLFF	TGTGCCAGCAGCGTGGACAGGGGGCGAGAAAAACTGTTTTTT
TRBV28	TRBJ1-6	.	.	CASRLTEDNSPLHF	TGTGCCAGCAGGCTGACGGAGGATAATTCACCCCTCCACTTT
TRBV7-2	TRBJ1-1	.	.	CASSARLNTEAFF	TGTGCCAGCAGCGCACGGTTGAACACTGAAGCTTTCTTT
TRBV7-2	TRBJ2-1	few	.	CASSLASVSSYNEQFF	TGTGCCAGCAGCTTAGCCAGCGTTAGCTCCTACAATGAGCAGTTCTTC
TRBV2	TRBJ2-5	.	TRBD1	CASRTDRAVETQYF	TGTGCCAGCAGAACAGACAGGGCTGTCGAGACCCAGTACTTC
TRBV19	TRBJ1-5	.	TRBD1	CASKFGQDNQPQHF	TGTGCCAGTAAATTCGGACAGGACAATCAGCCCCAGCATTTT
TRBV7-2	TRBJ2-7	.	TRBD1	CASSFRGQGGEQYF	TGTGCCAGCAGCTTCCGCGGACAGGGTGGCGAGCAGTACTTC
TRBV9	TRBJ2-7	.	.	CASSVRDGGPYEQYF	TGTGCCAGCAGCGTACGTGACGGGGGTCCCTACGAGCAGTACTTC
TRBV10-3	TRBJ2-1	once	TRBD1	CAISVQGALILDEQFF	TGTGCCATCAGCGTACAGGGGGCCCTTATACTCGATGAGCAGTTCTTC
TRBV6-1	TRBJ1-5	.	.	CASSEGGLNQPQHF	TGTGCCAGCAGTGAAGGGGGACTCAATCAGCCCCAGCATTTT
TRBV11-2	TRBJ2-5	.	.	CASSLWTEEETQYF	TGTGCCAGCAGCTTATGGACGGAGGAAGAGACCCAGTACTTC
TRBV5-1	TRBJ2-7	.	.	CASSVRTGTLSSYEQYF	TGCGCCAGCAGCGTCCGGACCGGGACACTTAGCTCCTACGAGCAGTACTTC
TRBV6-4	TRBJ2-3	.	.	CASSEGIARNTQYF	TGTGCCAGCAGTGAAGGAATAGCGCGGAATACGCAGTATTTT
TRBV7-9	TRBJ1-5	.	.	CASSPPGGQPQHF	TGTGCCAGCAGCCCCCCCGGCGGCCAGCCCCAGCATTTT
TRBV21-1	TRBJ2-3	.	.	CARGARGDTQYF	TGTGCCAGAGGGGCCCGCGGTGATACGCAGTATTTT
TRBV19	TRBJ2-3	.	.	CASSMNSHTDTQYF	TGTGCCAGTAGTATGAACAGCCACACAGATACGCAGTATTTT
TRBV6-4	TRBJ1-2	.	.	CASSDQGSNGYTF	TGTGCCAGCAGTGACCAGGGTTCTAATGGCTACACCTTC
TRBV11-2	TRBJ1-5	.	.	CASSLEFSQPQHF	TGTGCCAGCAGCTTAGAGTTTAGTCAGCCCCAGCATTTT
TRBV5-1	TRBJ2-7	.	.	CASSLDTTYEQYF	TGCGCCAGCAGCTTGGACACTACCTACGAGCAGTACTTC
TRBV28	TRBJ2-5	.	TRBD1	CASSFRLGQGVQETQYF	TGTGCCAGCAGTTTCCGTCTCGGGCAGGGGGTACAAGAGACCCAGTACTTC
TRBV5-1	TRBJ2-6	few	TRBD1	CASRQGAANVLTF	TGCGCCAGCCGACAGGGGGCCGCCAACGTCCTGACTTTC
TRBV6-5	TRBJ2-7	.	TRBD1	CASTMDRGRSYEQYF	TGTGCCAGCACCATGGACAGGGGGCGTTCCTACGAGCAGTACTTC
TRBV2	TRBJ2-4	few	TRBD2	CASSGTSGGLLAKNIQYF	TGTGCCAGCAGCGGGACTAGCGGGGGCCTTCTAGCCAAAAACATTCAGTACTTC
TRBV27	TRBJ1-2	.	.	CASSLRRGLGGYTF	TGTGCCAGCAGTTTACGGAGAGGGTTGGGTGGCTACACCTTC
TRBV5-4	TRBJ1-6	.	TRBD1	CASSLRQGVKSPLHF	TGTGCCAGCAGCTTGCGACAGGGAGTAAAATCACCCCTCCACTTT
TRBV4-2	TRBJ2-7	few	TRBD2	CASSQRTSGLNYEQYF	TGTGCCAGCAGCCAAAGGACTAGCGGGCTGAACTACGAGCAGTACTTC
TRBV4-2	TRBJ2-7	.	TRBD2	CASSQTSGGLPYEQYF	TGTGCCAGCAGCCAAACTAGCGGGGGGCTCCCCTACGAGCAGTACTTC
TRBV2	TRBJ2-3	few	TRBD1	CASKDRDRGLHTQYF	TGTGCCAGCAAGGACCGGGACAGAGGGTTGCATACGCAGTATTTT
TRBV5-1	TRBJ2-6	.	TRBD1	CASSSQTGVGANVLTF	TGCGCCAGCAGCTCCCAGACAGGGGTTGGGGCCAACGTCCTGACTTTC
TRBV28	TRBJ1-5	.	TRBD1	CASSLYGTGDNQPQHF	TGTGCCAGCAGTTTATACGGGACAGGAGACAATCAGCCCCAGCATTTT
TRBV30	TRBJ2-7	.	.	CAWSGHRYEQYF	TGTGCCTGGAGTGGACACCGCTACGAGCAGTACTTC
TRBV7-2	TRBJ2-5	.	TRBD2	CASSLERGETQYF	TGTGCCAGCAGCTTAGAGCGGGGGGAGACCCAGTACTTC
TRBV28	TRBJ2-5	few	TRBD1	CASSIGTGDQQETQYF	TGTGCCAGCAGTATCGGGACAGGGGATCAACAAGAGACCCAGTACTTC
TRBV9	TRBJ1-2	.	.	CASSVLEGAGYGYTF	TGTGCCAGCAGCGTATTGGAGGGCGCAGGGTATGGCTACACCTTC
TRBV19	TRBJ2-1	.	TRBD1	CASNDRAYNEQFF	TGTGCCAGTAATGACAGGGCCTACAATGAGCAGTTCTTC
TRBV4-3	TRBJ2-7	.	TRBD1	CASSQDLGTGGRGNEQYF	TGCGCCAGCAGCCAAGATCTGGGGACAGGGGGCCGAGGCAACGAGCAGTACTTC
TRBV23-1	TRBJ2-7	.	.	CASSQSGQLSYEQYF	TGCGCCAGCAGTCAATCAGGACAGCTCTCCTACGAGCAGTACTTC
TRBV29-1	TRBJ2-5	.	TRBD2	CSVGSGGTYQETQYF	TGCAGCGTTGGCTCCGGGGGGACGTACCAAGAGACCCAGTACTTC
TRBV19	TRBJ1-1	few	TRBD1	CASSTGQGNTEAFF	TGTGCCAGTAGTACGGGACAGGGGAACACTGAAGCTTTCTTT
TRBV5-1	TRBJ1-2	.	.	CASSPGLTAGGYTF	TGCGCCAGCAGCCCGGGCTTGACGGCGGGTGGCTACACCTTC
TRBV7-9	TRBJ2-2	.	.	CASSPRQPGKTGELFF	TGTGCCAGCAGCCCCCGCCAACCAGGGAAGACCGGGGAGCTGTTTTTT
TRBV7-2	TRBJ2-2	few	.	CASSSTRVNTGELFF	TGTGCCAGCAGCTCGACTAGAGTAAACACCGGGGAGCTGTTTTTT
TRBV2	TRBJ2-5	.	.	CASRVGRIETQYF	TGTGCCAGCAGGGTGGGGCGGATAGAGACCCAGTACTTC
TRBV30	TRBJ1-1	.	TRBD1	CAWRLDRSEAFF	TGTGCCTGGAGGTTGGACAGGAGTGAAGCTTTCTTT
TRBV7-2	TRBJ1-1	.	.	CASSLVGPGSTEAFF	TGTGCCAGCAGCTTAGTGGGACCCGGGAGTACTGAAGCTTTCTTT